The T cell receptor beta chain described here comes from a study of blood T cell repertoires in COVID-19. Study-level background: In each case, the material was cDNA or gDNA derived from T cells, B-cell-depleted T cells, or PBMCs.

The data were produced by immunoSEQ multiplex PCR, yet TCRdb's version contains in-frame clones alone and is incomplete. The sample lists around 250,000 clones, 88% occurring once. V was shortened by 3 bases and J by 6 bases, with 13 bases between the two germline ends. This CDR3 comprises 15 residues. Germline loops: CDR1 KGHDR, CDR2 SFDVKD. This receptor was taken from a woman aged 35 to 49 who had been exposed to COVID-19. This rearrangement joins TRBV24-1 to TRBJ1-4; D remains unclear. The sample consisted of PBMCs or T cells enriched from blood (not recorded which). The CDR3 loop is CATSDPGTSHEKLFF. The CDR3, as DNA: TGTGCCACCAGTGATCCGGGAACTTCACATGAAAAACTGTTTTTT.